This TCR beta chain was recorded in a study of cytomegalovirus exposure and HLA in healthy donors. This clone was seen more than once but under ten times. Its antigen is not known. Trimming shortened V by 7 bases and J by 3 bases, and 12 bases separated the two germline ends. The CDR3 is made up of 14 amino acids. Germline assignment: CDR1 MDHEN and CDR2 SYDVKM. The PCR contained 60 Vbeta and 13 Jbeta primers. Data came from immunoSEQ multiplex PCR; TCRdb stores just in-frame clones and leaves some out. This sample has around 150,000 clones, with more than 60% found just once. Points from the study as a whole: In a later analysis, HLA-associated beta chains showed higher expansion and lower generation probabilities than comparable chains.

The specimen was PBMCs. This TCR was recovered from a woman in her 30s in good health and CMV-seronegative. J is TRBJ2-2 and V is TRBV28, with a weak D call TRBD1 (6 bases). This chain's CDR3 is CASMWDKYTGELFF. The DNA of the CDR3 is TGTGCCAGCATGTGGGACAAATACACCGGGGAGCTGTTTTTT.